The 30 T cell receptor beta chains below come from one sample, sequenced in a study of blood T cell repertoires in COVID-19. Data came from immunoSEQ multiplex PCR; TCRdb stores just in-frame clones and leaves some out. The sample contains fewer than 110,000 clones, about 85% of which appear only once. The sample was peripheral blood. The source is a woman in her 70s with active or convalescent COVID-19.

The table lists this clone with a few counts. This sample includes further DNA sequences coding for the same CDR3. This chain joins TRBV6-6 and TRBJ2-2, with a possible D match to TRBD2 (6 bases). This CDR3 region has 13 residues. Trimming took off 6 bases at V and 7 bases at J, with 12 bases between the two ends. Germline V gene lookup returns CDR1 MNHNY and CDR2 SVGAGI (reference sequence). Here the CDR3 reads CASSSTSFGELFF. The CDR3 nucleotides read TGTGCCAGCAGCTCGACTAGTTTCGGGGAGCTGTTTTTT.

The chain couples TRBV30 to TRBJ2-5; a possible D gene is TRBD2 (6 bases). V was pared by 0 bases and J by 1 base, with 12 bases between. The germline V gene has CDR1 GTSNPN and CDR2 SVGIG (reference sequence). The CDR3 loop spans 15 amino acids. As DNA, the CDR3 is TGTGCCTGGAGTGTCTTTAGCGGACTCCAAGAGACCCAGTACTTC. Residues: CAWSVFSGLQETQYF.

The rearrangement uses TRBV5-1 and TRBJ1-4; D perhaps matches TRBD1 (5 bases). The CDR3 spans 16 residues. Germline values: CDR1 SGHRS, CDR2 YFSETQ. V was cut by 5 bases and J by 6 bases, with 20 bases left in between. Here the CDR3 DNA reads TGCGCCAGCAGTTCCACCTCAGGGTCTAGTTATGAAAAACTGTTTTTT. Amino acids: CASSSTSGSSYEKLFF.

This chain connects TRBV24-1 to TRBJ1-2; 9 bases are a match to TRBD1. The CDR3 contains 15 residues. CDR1 is KGHDR, CDR2 SFDVKD, per germline. V trimming: 5 bases; J trimming: 4 bases; junction bases outside the gene matches: 7. The CDR3 here is CATSARSDRGYGYTF. As DNA, the CDR3 is TGTGCCACCAGTGCCAGATCGGACAGGGGCTATGGCTACACCTTC.

The count of this clone is one. The chain couples TRBV19 to TRBJ1-2, with 8 bases that match TRBD1. The CDR3 spans 14 residues. Trimming at V came to 4 bases and at J to 6 bases, leaving 7 bases not matched to a gene. Germline V gene lookup returns CDR1 LNHDA and CDR2 SQIVND (reference sequence). CDR3 residues: CASSTITGGDGYTF. The CDR3 DNA reads as TGTGCCAGTAGTACCATAACAGGGGGAGATGGCTACACCTTC.

The genes are TRBV5-4 and TRBJ1-1, with D hard to call. V gave up 0 bases and J gave up 10 bases, with 16 bases separating them. Germline CDR1 is SGHNT and CDR2 is YYREEE (reference sequence). CDR3 length: 14 residues. The CDR3 nucleotides are TGTGCCAGCAGCTTGGCGACGGCCGGGAAACGAGCTTTCTTT. Its translation: CASSLATAGKRAFF.

This chain connects TRBV25-1 to TRBJ2-7; TRBD1 agrees at 11 bases. V gave up 6 bases and J gave up 5 bases; unmatched junction bases: 9. The CDR3 sequence is 15 residues long. Germline V CDR1 and CDR2: MGHDK, SYGVNS. Written as DNA, the CDR3 is TGTGCCAGCAGCGGGGCTGGGACAGGGGGGGACGAGCAGTACTTC. Translated, it gives CASSGAGTGGDEQYF.

The chain links TRBV7-9 to TRBJ2-4; 7 nucleotides line up with TRBD1. The CDR3 is 17 amino acids. The ends lost 2 bases at V and 0 bases at J; junction bases unmatched: 7. The germline gives CDR1 SEHNR, CDR2 FQNEAQ (reference sequence). CDR3 in DNA: TGTGCCAGCAGCTTAAGCGCGACAGGGATAGCCAAAAACATTCAGTACTTC. Translation: CASSLSATGIAKNIQYF.

V gene TRBV30 combines with J gene TRBJ2-7, with D tentatively TRBD2 (5 bases). This CDR3 is built from 12 residues. Per germline, CDR1 GTSNPN and CDR2 SVGIG (reference sequence). V lost 0 bases to trimming and J lost 5 bases, with 8 bases between them. CDR3 amino acids: CAWSVDGNEQYF. DNA of the CDR3: TGTGCCTGGAGTGTAGACGGGAACGAGCAGTACTTC.

The chain combines TRBV5-1 with TRBJ1-3, with 7 nucleotides matching TRBD1. Germline CDR1 SGHRS, CDR2 YFSETQ. This CDR3 is 16 amino acids long. The J segment lost 4 bases and the V segment lost 0 bases, leaving 7 bases of the junction unmatched. The CDR3 sequence: CASSLDGQVSGNTIYF. CDR3 sequence (DNA): TGCGCCAGCAGCTTGGACGGACAGGTTTCAGGAAACACCATATATTTT.

V gene TRBV30 combines with J gene TRBJ1-3; 10 bases are a match to TRBD1. Losses at the gene ends were 4 bases for V and 1 base for J; bases not matched to a gene: 7. The germline gives CDR1 GTSNPN, CDR2 SVGIG (reference sequence). The CDR3 runs to 16 residues. The CDR3 here is CAWTRQGAMSGNTIYF. CDR3 in DNA: TGTGCCTGGACCCGACAGGGGGCGATGTCTGGAAACACCATATATTTT. The full variable domain, in which reference TRBV30 and TRBJ1-3 provide the parts outside the CDR3, is SQTIHQWPATLVQPVGSPLSLECTVEGTSNPNLYWYRQAAGRGLQLLFYSVGIGQISSEVPQNLSASRPQDRQFILSSKKLLLSDSGFYLCAWTRQGAMSGNTIYFGEGSWLTVV.

A note on this clone: Within the sample, other DNA sequences also encode this same CDR3. This chain joins TRBV4-2 and TRBJ1-5, with 8 bases aligning to TRBD1. Germline CDR1 is LGHNA and CDR2 is YNFKEQ. The CDR3 covers 15 residues. V lost 2 bases, J lost 5 bases, and 5 bases stayed unmatched. This chain's CDR3 is CASSQNRGADQPQHF. CDR3 bases: TGTGCCAGCAGCCAAAACAGGGGGGCAGATCAGCCCCAGCATTTT.

This clone appeared a single time. The V call is TRBV29-1, the J call TRBJ1-2; TRBD1 agrees at 9 bases. Germline loops: CDR1 SQVTM, CDR2 ANQGSEA. The CDR3 is made up of 12 amino acids. V was pared by 6 bases and J by 8 bases, with 7 bases of the junction left unmatched. CDR3 bases: TGCAGCGTCGTACAGGGGGCGGAGGGCTACACCTTC. Translation gives CSVVQGAEGYTF.

Comments on this clone: The sample has other DNA sequences that encode this CDR3 too. CDR3 protein: CASSLVARQGAGELFF. CDR3 nucleotides: TGTGCCAGCAGCTTAGTTGCCCGCCAGGGGGCCGGGGAGCTGTTTTTT. J is TRBJ2-2 and V is TRBV7-6; 7 bases are shared with TRBD1. The CDR3 totals 16 residues. Germline V CDR1 and CDR2: SGHVS, FNYEAQ. V lost 1 base and J lost 6; bases outside the gene matches: 8.

In this sample, this clone turned up a few times. V is TRBV28 and J is TRBJ1-5; D is undetermined. The germline V gene has CDR1 MDHEN and CDR2 SYDVKM. This CDR3 region has 14 residues. V lost 6 bases and J lost 1, with 10 bases in between. CDR3 bases: TGTGCCAGCAGGGCATCGGGGAGCAATCAGCCCCAGCATTTT. This gives the protein CASRASGSNQPQHF.

The gene calls are TRBV11-2 and TRBJ2-1; weak D call: TRBD2 (7 bases). The CDR3 contains 16 residues. Trimming removed 6 bases at V and 7 bases at J, with 22 bases between. Germline CDR1 is SGHAT and CDR2 is FQNNGV. This chain's CDR3 is CASRFPGGRGGNEQFF. The CDR3 DNA sequence: TGTGCCAGCAGGTTTCCCGGCGGGAGAGGGGGAAATGAGCAGTTCTTC.

This chain uses TRBV20-1 with TRBJ2-1; D unclear. CDR3 size: 14 residues. Germline CDR1 is DFQATT and CDR2 is SNEGSKA (reference sequence). Deletions cut 3 bases from V and 6 bases from J, with 15 bases between. The CDR3 coding sequence is TGCAGTGCTAGTTACCCGGTAGGAGCCAATGAGCAGTTCTTC. Encoded protein: CSASYPVGANEQFF.

The V and J genes are TRBV5-1 and TRBJ2-1; 10 bases are shared with TRBD2. The length of the CDR3 is 17 residues. V dropped 0 bases and J dropped 5; count of bases not matched to a gene: 8. The V gene's germline CDR1 is SGHRS and CDR2 YFSETQ. The CDR3 bases are TGCGCCAGCAGCTTGGAACCTGGGCTAGCGGGAGACAATGAGCAGTTCTTC. It codes for CASSLEPGLAGDNEQFF.

The rearrangement links TRBV28 to TRBJ1-2, with D perhaps TRBD1 (6 bases). Germline CDR1 is MDHEN and CDR2 is SYDVKM. The V gene lost 6 bases and the J gene lost 8 bases, with 13 bases spanning the gap. The length of the CDR3 is 12 residues. The CDR3: CASSVQGFGYTF. The DNA for the CDR3 is TGTGCCAGCAGCGTACAGGGTTTCGGCTACACCTTC.

The chain combines TRBV28 with TRBJ2-3, with a possible D match to TRBD1 (5 bases). Germline V gene data show CDR1 as MDHEN and CDR2 as SYDVKM. V was clipped by 4 bases and J by 0 bases, with 11 bases between them. The CDR3 is 15 amino acids. In DNA, the CDR3 is TGTGCCAGCAGTTACAGGCTCACTAGCACAGATACGCAGTATTTT. Translated: CASSYRLTSTDTQYF.

This chain links TRBV29-1 with TRBJ2-5, with D possibly matching TRBD1 (5 bases). CDR1 and CDR2 from the germline V gene are SQVTM and ANQGSEA. The length of the CDR3 is 12 residues. With 5 bases removed from V and 2 bases from J, the gap between germline ends came to 9 bases. The CDR3 DNA follows: TGCAGCGTTACAAAGGGGCAAGAGACCCAGTACTTC. Translating gives CSVTKGQETQYF.

This rearrangement joins TRBV7-9 to TRBJ2-1; D possibly corresponds to TRBD1 (5 bases). Between the trimmed V and J ends, which lost 4 bases and 5 bases, there was a span of 9 bases. The CDR3 loop spans 13 amino acids. The germline CDR1 and CDR2 sequences are SEHNR and FQNEAQ (reference sequence). The CDR3 sequence is CASSSTGDNEQFF. The CDR3, as DNA: TGTGCCAGCAGCTCCACAGGAGACAATGAGCAGTTCTTC.

The chain links TRBV7-9 to TRBJ2-7; TRBD1 is a possible D gene (5 bases). Germline CDR1 is SEHNR and CDR2 is FQNEAQ (reference sequence). V dropped 5 bases and J dropped 3 bases, with 14 bases sitting between them. This CDR3 is built from 14 residues. The CDR3 DNA sequence: TGTGCCAGCAGCCCCATGACAGCGCTCTACGAGCAGTACTTC. This gives the protein CASSPMTALYEQYF.

The chain couples TRBV10-3 to TRBJ1-2; D unclear. The CDR3 is 14 amino acids. In germline, CDR1 is ENHRY, CDR2 SYGVKD. V lost 0 bases and J 3 bases, leaving 8 bases between the germline ends. The CDR3 loop reads CAISESRVYYGYTF. The CDR3 DNA sequence: TGTGCCATCAGTGAGTCTCGGGTCTACTATGGCTACACCTTC.

The rearrangement uses TRBV11-3 and TRBJ2-3, with 9 bases fitting TRBD2. Germline V gene sequence: CDR1 SGHNT, CDR2 YENEEA. The CDR3 is 16 residues long. The V and J ends lost 5 bases and 4 bases, in that order; junction bases with no gene match: 10. CDR3 protein: CASSPVWTSVADTQYF. For the CDR3, the DNA is TGTGCCAGCAGCCCGGTCTGGACTAGCGTAGCAGATACGCAGTATTTT.

The chain's CDR3 is CASSSTGYNEKLFF. The CDR3 nucleotides are TGTGCCAGCAGCTCGACAGGGTACAATGAAAAACTGTTTTTT. The chain joins TRBV7-9 to TRBJ1-4, with 7 bases identical to TRBD1. CDR1 and CDR2 (germline): SEHNR, FQNEAQ (reference sequence). J gave up 5 bases and V 4 bases, and 4 bases lay outside the gene matches. The CDR3 contains 14 residues.

A remark on this clone: An end of the junction does not agree with germline; a read error may underlie this. The gene calls are TRBV6-5 and TRBJ2-7, with 12 bases lining up with TRBD2. CDR3 length: 16 amino acids. Germline CDR1 and CDR2: MNHEY and SVGAGI. Here the CDR3 DNA reads TGTGCCAGCAGTTACACCGGACTAGCGGGAACCTACGAGCAGTGCTTC. It codes for CASSYTGLAGTYEQCF.

V and J are TRBV6-5 and TRBJ2-7; 10 bases map to TRBD1. Germline V gives CDR1 MNHEY, CDR2 SVGAGI. The CDR3 is made up of 15 amino acids. J gave up 5 bases and V 5 bases, and 9 bases lay outside the gene matches. The CDR3 sequence: CASSRTGGSGDEQYF. The CDR3 DNA is TGTGCCAGCAGTCGGACAGGGGGGTCGGGGGACGAGCAGTACTTC.

The chain combines TRBV2 with TRBJ1-5, with D uncertain. The CDR3 length is 12 residues. V was shortened by 6 bases and J by 4 bases, with 7 bases between the two germline ends. Germline values: CDR1 SNHLY, CDR2 FYNNEI. The CDR3 region is CASSRENQPQHF. In nucleotides, the CDR3 is TGTGCCAGCAGCCGGGAAAATCAGCCCCAGCATTTT.

The J gene is TRBJ1-3, the V gene TRBV5-5; TRBD1 matches at 7 bases. The CDR3 contains 16 residues. Germline loops: CDR1 SGHKS, CDR2 YYEKEE (reference sequence). The ends lost 2 bases at V and 0 bases at J; junction bases unmatched: 5. CDR3 protein: CASSFSGQISGNTIYF. CDR3 DNA sequence: TGTGCCAGCAGCTTTTCGGGACAGATCTCTGGAAACACCATATATTTT.